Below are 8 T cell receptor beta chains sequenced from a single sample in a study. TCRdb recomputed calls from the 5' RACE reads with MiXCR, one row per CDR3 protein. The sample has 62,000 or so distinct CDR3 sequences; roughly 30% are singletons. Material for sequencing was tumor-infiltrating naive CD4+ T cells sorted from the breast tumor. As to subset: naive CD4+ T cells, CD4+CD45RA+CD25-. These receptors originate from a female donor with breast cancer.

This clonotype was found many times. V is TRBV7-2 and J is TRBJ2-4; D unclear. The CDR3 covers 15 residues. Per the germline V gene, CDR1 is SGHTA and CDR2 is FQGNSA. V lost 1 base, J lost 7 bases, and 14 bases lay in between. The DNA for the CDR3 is TGTGCCAGCAGCTTAGAGCCGGGTCTGGGTAACATTCAGTACTTC. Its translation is CASSLEPGLGNIQYF.

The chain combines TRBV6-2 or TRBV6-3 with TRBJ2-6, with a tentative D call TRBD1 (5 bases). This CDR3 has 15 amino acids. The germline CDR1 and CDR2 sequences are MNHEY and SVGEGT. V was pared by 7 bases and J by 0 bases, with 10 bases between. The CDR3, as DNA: TGTGCCAGCATTAAGGGGATCTCTGGGGCCAACGTCCTGACTTTC. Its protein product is CASIKGISGANVLTF.

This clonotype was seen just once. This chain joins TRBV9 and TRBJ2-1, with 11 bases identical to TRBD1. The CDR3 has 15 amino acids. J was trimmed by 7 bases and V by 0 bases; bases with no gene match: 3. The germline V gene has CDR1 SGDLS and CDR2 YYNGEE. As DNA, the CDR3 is TGTGCCAGCAGCGTAGGGGGGACAGGGGGTAATGAGCAGTTCTTC. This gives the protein CASSVGGTGGNEQFF.

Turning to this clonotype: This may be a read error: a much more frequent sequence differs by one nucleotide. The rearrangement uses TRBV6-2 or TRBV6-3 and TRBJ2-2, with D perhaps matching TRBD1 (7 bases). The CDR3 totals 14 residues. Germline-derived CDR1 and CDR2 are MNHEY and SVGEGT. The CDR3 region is CARSPAGTVKELFF. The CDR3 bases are TGTGCCCGCAGTCCCGCGGGGACAGTGAAGGAGCTGTTTTTT.

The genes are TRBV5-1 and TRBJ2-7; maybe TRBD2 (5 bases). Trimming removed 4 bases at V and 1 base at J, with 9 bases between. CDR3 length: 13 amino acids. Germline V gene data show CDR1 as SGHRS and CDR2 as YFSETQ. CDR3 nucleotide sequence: TGCGCCAGCAGCCCCTGGACTTCCTACGAGCAGTACTTC. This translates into CASSPWTSYEQYF.

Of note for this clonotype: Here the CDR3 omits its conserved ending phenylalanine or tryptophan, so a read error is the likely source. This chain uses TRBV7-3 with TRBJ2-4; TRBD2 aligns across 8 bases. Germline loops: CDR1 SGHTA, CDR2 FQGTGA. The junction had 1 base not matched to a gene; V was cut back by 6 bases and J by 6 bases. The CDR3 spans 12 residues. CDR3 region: CASRSGGNIQYS. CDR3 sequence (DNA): TGTGCCAGCAGGAGCGGGGGAAACATTCAGTACTCC.

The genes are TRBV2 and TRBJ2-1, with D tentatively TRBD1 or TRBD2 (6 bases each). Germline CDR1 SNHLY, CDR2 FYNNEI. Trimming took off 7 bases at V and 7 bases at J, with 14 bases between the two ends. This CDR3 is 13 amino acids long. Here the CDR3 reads CASTRGLLNEQFF. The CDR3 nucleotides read TGTGCCAGCACCCGGGGGCTTTTGAATGAGCAGTTCTTC. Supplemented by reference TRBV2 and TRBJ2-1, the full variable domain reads EPEVTQTPSHQVTQMGQEVILRCVPISNHLYFYWYRQILGQKVEFLVSFYNNEISEKSEIFDDQFSVERPDGSNFTLKIRSTKLEDSAMYFCASTRGLLNEQFFGPGTRLTVL.

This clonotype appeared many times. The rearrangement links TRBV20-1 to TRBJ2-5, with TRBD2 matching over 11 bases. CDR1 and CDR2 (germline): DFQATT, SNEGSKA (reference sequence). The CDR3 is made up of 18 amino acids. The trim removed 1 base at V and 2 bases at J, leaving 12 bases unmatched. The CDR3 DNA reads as TGCAGTGCTAGAGTCCCGGTAGCGGGGGGGCTCCGTCAAGAGACCCAGTACTTC. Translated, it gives CSARVPVAGGLRQETQYF.